The source of this T cell receptor beta chain is a study of T-cell reconstitution after alpha-beta-depleted transplantation in children. Points on this clonotype: Its antigen is currently unknown. Being one base from a much bigger clone, this may be a read error.

This CDR3 is built from 14 residues. The germline V gene has CDR1 LGHNA and CDR2 YNFKEQ. The ends were cut back, 4 bases at V and 11 bases at J, with 19 bases in the middle. The library targeted TCRbeta and was prepared with unique molecular identifiers. TCRdb recomputed calls from the PCR reads with MiXCR, one row per CDR3 protein. The sample lists thousands of distinct CDR3 sequences; 24% were seen once. Overall study findings and caveats: Surviving recipient cells, namely T cells and thymic progenitors, were the source of high day-60 TCRbeta diversity in some patients. Reports say that about two months after transplant, the alpha-beta T cells came out of several hundred graft clones that had expanded. After one year, T-cell counts and TCRbeta diversity mostly came from new T cells.

The chain employs TRBV4-2 and TRBJ2-3; no reliable D call. This TCR derives from a boy less than two years old who had a stem cell transplant for acute myeloid leukemia, so the T cells may come from the graft donor. This sample comprised PBMCs, mostly from graft donor cells, obtained 60 days after TCRalphabeta/CD19-depleted stem cell transplant. The chain's CDR3 is CASSPGLVDSEQYF. The CDR3 region has the DNA TGTGCCAGCAGCCCCGGGCTCGTGGATTCTGAGCAGTATTTT.